This TCR beta chain is from a study of blood T cell repertoires in COVID-19. Background on the study: Samples representing acute and convalescent COVID-19 were sourced from the United States, Italy and Spain. Sample material is recorded as cDNA or gDNA derived from T cells, B-cell-depleted T cells, or PBMCs.

Original processing methods: Researchers report that nucleated cell counts were estimated from reference gene primer amplification. Sequencing used immunoSEQ multiplex PCR; TCRdb keeps in-frame clones, though not all of them. V and J calls and clone size are as listed in that table; D and trimming were resolved from the DNA. This sample has about 210,000 clones, with approximately 86% found just once. Sequencing was performed on peripheral blood. The receptor was isolated from a man between 18 and 29 years old with active or convalescent COVID-19.

CDR3 DNA: TGCGCCAGCAGCTTGGTAGGGCAGGGCGGCAATTCACCCCTCCACTTT. Translation gives CASSLVGQGGNSPLHF. The chain joins TRBV5-1 to TRBJ1-6; D perhaps matches TRBD1 (5 bases). The germline CDR1 and CDR2 sequences are SGHRS and YFSETQ. The V end lost 0 bases, the J end lost 7 bases, and 14 bases lay between the germline ends. The CDR3 runs to 16 residues.